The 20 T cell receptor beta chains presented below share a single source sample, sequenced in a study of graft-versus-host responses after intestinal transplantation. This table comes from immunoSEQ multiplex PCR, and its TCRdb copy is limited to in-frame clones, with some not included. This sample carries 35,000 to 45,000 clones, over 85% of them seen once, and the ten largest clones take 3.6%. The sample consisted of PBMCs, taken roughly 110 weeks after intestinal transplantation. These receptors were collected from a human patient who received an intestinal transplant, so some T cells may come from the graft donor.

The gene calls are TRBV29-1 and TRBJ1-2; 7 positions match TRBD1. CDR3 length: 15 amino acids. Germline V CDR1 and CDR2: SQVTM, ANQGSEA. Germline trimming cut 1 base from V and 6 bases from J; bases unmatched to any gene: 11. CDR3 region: CSVEAFSGQRNGYTF. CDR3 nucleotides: TGCAGCGTTGAAGCTTTCTCGGGACAGAGAAATGGCTACACCTTC.

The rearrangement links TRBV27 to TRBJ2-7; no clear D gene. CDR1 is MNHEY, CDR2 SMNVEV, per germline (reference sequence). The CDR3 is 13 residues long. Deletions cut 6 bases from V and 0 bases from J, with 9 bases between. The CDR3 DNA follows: TGTGCCAGCAGCCGACGTAGCTCCTACGAGCAGTACTTC. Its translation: CASSRRSSYEQYF.

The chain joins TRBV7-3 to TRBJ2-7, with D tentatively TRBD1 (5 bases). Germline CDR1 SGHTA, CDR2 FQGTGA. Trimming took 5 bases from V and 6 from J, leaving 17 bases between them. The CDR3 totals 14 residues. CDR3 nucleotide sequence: TGTGCCAGCAGCCCGACGCCAGGGTTCGGCGAGCAGTACTTC. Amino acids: CASSPTPGFGEQYF.

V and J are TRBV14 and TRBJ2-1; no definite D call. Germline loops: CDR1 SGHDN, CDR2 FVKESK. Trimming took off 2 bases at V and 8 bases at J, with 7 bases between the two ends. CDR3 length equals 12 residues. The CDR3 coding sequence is TGTGCCAGCAGCCAATTTGTTTATGAGCAGTTCTTC. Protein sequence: CASSQFVYEQFF.

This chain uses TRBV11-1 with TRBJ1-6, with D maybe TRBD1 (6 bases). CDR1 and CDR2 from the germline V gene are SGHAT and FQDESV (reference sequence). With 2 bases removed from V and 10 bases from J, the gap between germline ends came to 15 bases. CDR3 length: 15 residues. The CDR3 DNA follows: TGTGCCAGCAGCTTATCGGTGGGGGCATTCTCACCCCTCCACTTT. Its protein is CASSLSVGAFSPLHF.

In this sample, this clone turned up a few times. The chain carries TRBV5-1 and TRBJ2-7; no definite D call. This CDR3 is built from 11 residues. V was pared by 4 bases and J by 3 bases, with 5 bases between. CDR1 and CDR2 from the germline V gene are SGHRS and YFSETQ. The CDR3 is CASSLNYEQYF. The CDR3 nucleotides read TGCGCCAGCAGCCTAAACTACGAGCAGTACTTC.

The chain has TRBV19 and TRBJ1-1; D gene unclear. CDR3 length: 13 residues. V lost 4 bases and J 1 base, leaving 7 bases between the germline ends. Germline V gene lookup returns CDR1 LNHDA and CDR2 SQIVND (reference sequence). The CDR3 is CASSRIENTEAFF. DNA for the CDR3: TGTGCCAGTAGTAGAATAGAGAACACTGAAGCTTTCTTT.

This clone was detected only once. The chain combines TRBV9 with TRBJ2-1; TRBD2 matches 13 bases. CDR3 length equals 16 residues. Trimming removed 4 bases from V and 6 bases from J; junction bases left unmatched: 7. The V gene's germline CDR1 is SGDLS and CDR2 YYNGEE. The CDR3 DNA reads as TGTGCCAGCAGCCCCCCGGGACTAGCGGGGACCAATGAGCAGTTCTTC. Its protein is CASSPPGLAGTNEQFF.

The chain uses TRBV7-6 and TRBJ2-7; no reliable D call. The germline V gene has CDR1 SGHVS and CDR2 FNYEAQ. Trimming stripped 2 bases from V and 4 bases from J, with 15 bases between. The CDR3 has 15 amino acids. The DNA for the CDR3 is TGTGCCAGCAGCTTATTAGAAGGAAGTGGTTACGAGCAGTACTTC. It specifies CASSLLEGSGYEQYF.

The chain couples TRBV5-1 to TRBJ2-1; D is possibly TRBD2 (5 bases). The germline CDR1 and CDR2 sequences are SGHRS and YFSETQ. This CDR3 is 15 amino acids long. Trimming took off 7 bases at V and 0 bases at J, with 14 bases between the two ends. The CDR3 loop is CASHSGESSYNEQFF. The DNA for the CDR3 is TGCGCCAGCCACTCCGGGGAGAGCTCCTACAATGAGCAGTTCTTC.

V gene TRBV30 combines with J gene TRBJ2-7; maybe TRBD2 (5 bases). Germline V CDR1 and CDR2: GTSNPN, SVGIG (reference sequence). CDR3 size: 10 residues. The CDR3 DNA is TGTGCTGCGGGCGGCCGCGAGCAGTACTTC. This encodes CAAGGREQYF.

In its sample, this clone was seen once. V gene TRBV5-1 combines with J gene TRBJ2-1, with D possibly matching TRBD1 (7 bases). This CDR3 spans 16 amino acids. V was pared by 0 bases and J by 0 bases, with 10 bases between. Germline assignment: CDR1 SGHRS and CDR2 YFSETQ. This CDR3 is CASSLGQGGSYNEQFF. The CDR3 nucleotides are TGCGCCAGCAGCTTGGGACAGGGAGGCTCCTACAATGAGCAGTTCTTC.

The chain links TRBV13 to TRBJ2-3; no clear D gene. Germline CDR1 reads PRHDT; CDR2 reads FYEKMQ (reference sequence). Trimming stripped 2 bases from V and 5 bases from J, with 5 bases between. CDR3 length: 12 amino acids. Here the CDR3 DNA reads TGTGCCAGCAGCTTATCTGGAGATACGCAGTATTTT. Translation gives CASSLSGDTQYF.

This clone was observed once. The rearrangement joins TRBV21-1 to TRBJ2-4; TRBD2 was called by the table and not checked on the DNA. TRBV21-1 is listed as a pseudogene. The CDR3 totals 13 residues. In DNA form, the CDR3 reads TGTGCCAGCTTTCGGCAGCGTAAAAACATTCAGTACTTC. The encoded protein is CASFRQRKNIQYF.

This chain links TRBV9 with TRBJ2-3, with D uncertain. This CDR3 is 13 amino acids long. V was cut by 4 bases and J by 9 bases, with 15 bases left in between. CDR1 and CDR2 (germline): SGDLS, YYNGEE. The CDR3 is CASSPRVLGTQYF. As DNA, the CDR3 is TGTGCCAGCAGCCCTCGGGTCCTCGGGACGCAGTATTTT.

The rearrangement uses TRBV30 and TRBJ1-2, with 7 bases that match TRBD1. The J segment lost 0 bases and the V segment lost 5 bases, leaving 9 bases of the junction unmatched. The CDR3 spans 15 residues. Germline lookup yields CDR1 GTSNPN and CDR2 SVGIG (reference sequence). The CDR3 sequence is CAWGTAGFPNYGYTF. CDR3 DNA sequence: TGTGCCTGGGGGACAGCGGGCTTTCCTAACTATGGCTACACCTTC.

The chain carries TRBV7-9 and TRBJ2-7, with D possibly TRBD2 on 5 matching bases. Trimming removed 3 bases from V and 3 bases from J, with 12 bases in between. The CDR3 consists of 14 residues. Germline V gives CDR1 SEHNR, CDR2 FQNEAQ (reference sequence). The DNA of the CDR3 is TGTGCCAGCAGCTTCAACCCGGGATTCTACGAGCAGTACTTC. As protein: CASSFNPGFYEQYF.

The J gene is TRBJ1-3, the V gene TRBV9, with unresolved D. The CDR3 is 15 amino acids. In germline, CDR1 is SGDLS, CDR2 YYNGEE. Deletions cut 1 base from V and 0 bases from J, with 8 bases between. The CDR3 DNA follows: TGTGCCAGCAGCGTAACCGCAAGCTCTGGAAACACCATATATTTT. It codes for CASSVTASSGNTIYF.

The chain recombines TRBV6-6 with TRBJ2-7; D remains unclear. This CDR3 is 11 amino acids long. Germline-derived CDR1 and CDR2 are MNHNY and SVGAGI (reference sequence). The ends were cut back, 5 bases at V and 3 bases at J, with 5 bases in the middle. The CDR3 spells CASSGYYEQYF. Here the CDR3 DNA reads TGTGCCAGCAGTGGGTACTACGAGCAGTACTTC.

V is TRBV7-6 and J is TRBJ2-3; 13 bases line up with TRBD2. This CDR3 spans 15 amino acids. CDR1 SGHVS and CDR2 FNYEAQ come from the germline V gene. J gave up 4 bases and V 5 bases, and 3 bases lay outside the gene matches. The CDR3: CASSRTSGSADTQYF. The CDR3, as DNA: TGTGCCAGCAGCCGGACTAGCGGGAGCGCAGATACGCAGTATTTT.